The next 28 T cell receptor beta chains were all read from a single sample in a study of T-cell memory formation after mild COVID-19. TCRdb passed the 5' RACE reads through MiXCR, listing each CDR3 protein once. The sample lists roughly 40,000 distinct CDR3 sequences, under 7.5% occurring once. The sample consisted of PBMCs or a T cell subset sorted from them (not recorded which). The receptors stem from a young man who had mild COVID-19 (a few samples of this study predate the infection). Cell type and time point are not known.

The chain couples TRBV6-6 to TRBJ1-4, with D perhaps TRBD1 (5 bases). Germline-derived CDR1 and CDR2 are MNHNY and SVGAGI (reference sequence). The CDR3 length is 13 residues. Trimming left V 8 bases short and J 6 bases short, with 13 bases between. This CDR3 is CASRTSGYEKLFF. CDR3 coding DNA: TGTGCCAGCCGGACATCCGGATATGAAAAACTGTTTTTT.

This clonotype was observed a few times. The rearrangement joins TRBV18 to TRBJ2-7, with D unresolved. Germline V lookup: CDR1 KGHSH, CDR2 LQKENI. Trimming took off 6 bases at V and 3 bases at J, with 12 bases between the two ends. The CDR3 contains 13 residues. As DNA, the CDR3 is TGTGCCAGCTCCGAATTGGCGAACTACGAGCAGTACTTC. Amino acids: CASSELANYEQYF.

This clonotype was detected a few times. The chain links TRBV29-1 to TRBJ2-1, with 9 positions matching TRBD1. Germline values: CDR1 SQVTM, CDR2 ANQGSEA. V was clipped by 5 bases and J by 8 bases; unmatched bases: 7. CDR3 length equals 13 residues. CDR3 in DNA: TGCAGCGTTACAGGGGGCCTTATCTATGAGCAGTTCTTC. Residues: CSVTGGLIYEQFF.

This clonotype was picked up a small number of times. The CDR3 spells CASSWRDRTNTEAFF. In DNA, the CDR3 is TGCGCCAGCAGCTGGAGGGACAGGACAAACACTGAAGCTTTCTTT. The rearrangement links TRBV5-1 to TRBJ1-1; 8 bases align to TRBD1. The CDR3 covers 15 residues. Per germline, CDR1 SGHRS and CDR2 YFSETQ. V lost 3 bases, J lost 2 bases, and 6 bases stayed unmatched.

By frequency in the sample, this clonotype is medium-sized. The junction shows a germline mismatch at one end, possibly a read error. This chain joins TRBV7-7 and TRBJ2-3; D is undetermined. The CDR3 sequence is 13 residues long. In germline, CDR1 is SSHAT, CDR2 FNYEAQ (reference sequence). Here the CDR3 reads CASSSEREDTQYF. CDR3 bases: TGTGCTAGCAGCTCAGAACGTGAAGATACGCAGTATTTT.

This clonotype showed up just a few times. J is TRBJ2-7 and V is TRBV24-1; TRBD2 might be the D (6 bases). CDR1 and CDR2 from the germline V gene are KGHDR and SFDVKD. This CDR3 has 13 residues. V gave up 4 bases and J gave up 5 bases, with 11 bases separating them. The CDR3 nucleotides read TGTGCCACCAGTGACCCCCAGCGGGACGAGCAGTACGTC. Translated, it gives CATSDPQRDEQYV.

The table lists this clonotype with many counts. V gene TRBV5-1 combines with J gene TRBJ2-1; no reliable D call. The germline gives CDR1 SGHRS, CDR2 YFSETQ. This CDR3 contains 14 residues. V was trimmed by 0 bases and J by 1 base, leaving 5 bases between them. This chain's CDR3 is CASSLGLSYNEQFF. The CDR3, as DNA: TGCGCCAGCAGCTTGGGGCTTTCCTACAATGAGCAGTTCTTC.

In regard to this clonotype: The junction differs from germline at one of its ends, possibly a read error. The chain recombines TRBV5-6 with TRBJ2-3; D is possibly TRBD2 (7 bases). CDR3 length: 14 amino acids. Germline CDR1 reads SGHDT; CDR2 reads YYEEEE. CDR3 region: CASSFPGGTDTKYF. The CDR3 DNA reads TGTGCCAGCAGCTTTCCGGGGGGCACAGATACGAAGTATTTT. The full variable domain, rest sourced from reference TRBV5-6 and TRBJ2-3, is DAGVTQSPTHLIKTRGQQVTLRCSPKSGHDTVSWYQQALGQGPQFIFQYYEEEERQRGNFPDRFSGHQFPNYSSELNVNALLLGDSALYLCASSFPGGTDTKYFGPGTRLTVL.

This chain uses TRBV20-1 with TRBJ1-1; D is possibly TRBD1 (6 bases). V shed 2 bases and J shed 7 bases, with 14 bases lying between them. CDR1 and CDR2 (germline): DFQATT, SNEGSKA (reference sequence). The CDR3 covers 13 residues. For the CDR3, the DNA is TGCAGTGCTAGACTTCCGGGGGCCCATGAAGCTTTCTTT. It yields the protein CSARLPGAHEAFF.

There are many counts of this clonotype. The rearrangement uses TRBV5-1 and TRBJ2-5, with no clear D. The CDR3 is made up of 12 amino acids. Germline V gene lookup returns CDR1 SGHRS and CDR2 YFSETQ. V lost 7 bases and J lost 3, with 10 bases in between. The CDR3 DNA follows: TGCGCCAGCCCCTATATTGAAGAGACCCAGTACTTC. This sequence encodes CASPYIEETQYF.

The sample holds many counts of this clonotype. The chain uses TRBV7-2 and TRBJ2-1; D remains unclear. From germline, CDR1 is SGHTA and CDR2 FQGNSA. Trimming left V 5 bases short and J 4 bases short, with 9 bases between. The CDR3 runs to 13 residues. The CDR3 here is CASSQGRYNEQFF. For the CDR3, the DNA is TGTGCCAGCAGCCAAGGGCGGTACAATGAGCAGTTCTTC.

The chain couples TRBV4-2 to TRBJ2-6; no clear D gene. Deletions cut 0 bases from V and 12 bases from J, with 12 bases between. The CDR3 contains 14 residues. The V gene's germline CDR1 is LGHNA and CDR2 YNFKEQ. CDR3 in DNA: TGTGCCAGCAGCCAAGATAGGCAGCCTGCCGTCCTGACTTTC. It encodes CASSQDRQPAVLTF.

Only a few counts were recorded for this clonotype. This chain connects TRBV28 to TRBJ2-7, with 7 bases fitting TRBD1. Trimming at V came to 4 bases and at J to 4 bases, leaving 4 bases not matched to a gene. Germline CDR1 MDHEN, CDR2 SYDVKM. The CDR3 sequence is 13 residues long. CDR3 coding DNA: TGTGCCAGCAGTTCCGGACAGGAGTACGAGCAGTACGTC. This sequence encodes CASSSGQEYEQYV.

This rearrangement joins TRBV6-5 to TRBJ1-1, with D tentatively TRBD1 (5 bases). This CDR3 is 15 amino acids long. Trimming took off 2 bases at V and 8 bases at J, with 18 bases between the two ends. Germline V gene lookup returns CDR1 MNHEY and CDR2 SVGAGI. The CDR3 spells CASSYDRAARGEAFF. CDR3 sequence (DNA): TGTGCCAGCAGTTACGACCGAGCGGCCCGGGGGGAAGCTTTCTTT.

The chain joins TRBV7-2 to TRBJ2-3, with 7 bases that match TRBD1. Germline loops: CDR1 SGHTA, CDR2 FQGNSA. CDR3 size: 14 residues. V lost 5 bases and J lost 5; bases outside the gene matches: 7. This chain's CDR3 is CASSPQGIIDTQYF. In nucleotides, the CDR3 is TGTGCCAGCAGCCCACAGGGGATTATAGATACGCAGTATTTT.

This clonotype was observed at least ten times. V usage is TRBV4-3 and J usage is TRBJ2-1; 8 positions agree with TRBD2. Germline assignment: CDR1 LGHNA and CDR2 YSLEER. This CDR3 comprises 14 residues. The V gene end was trimmed by 5 bases and the J gene end by 4 bases; junction bases not matched to a gene: 4. CDR3 nucleotides: TGCGCCAGCAGCGGGGCGGGGGGTTACAATGAGCAGTTCTTC. This gives the protein CASSGAGGYNEQFF.

The genes are TRBV6-6 and TRBJ1-2, with D possibly TRBD1 on 6 matching bases. V lost 0 bases and J lost 5, with 13 bases in between. Germline CDR1 MNHNY, CDR2 SVGAGI (reference sequence). This CDR3 region has 15 residues. The CDR3: CASSYSTGRGYGYTF. In DNA form, the CDR3 reads TGTGCCAGCAGTTACTCGACCGGCAGGGGATATGGCTACACCTTC.

This clonotype was counted only a few times. The rearrangement links TRBV12-3 or TRBV12-4 to TRBJ1-5, with D hard to call. V lost 3 bases, J lost 4 bases, and 4 bases lay in between. This CDR3 contains 12 residues. CDR3 in DNA: TGTGCCAGCAGTTTCCAGAATCAGCCCCAGCATTTT. Protein: CASSFQNQPQHF.

At least ten counts were recorded for this clonotype. V is TRBV5-1 and J is TRBJ2-3, with 12 bases aligning to TRBD2. CDR3 length: 17 residues. V shed 0 bases, J shed 7 bases, and the junction held 9 bases outside the gene matches. Germline V lookup: CDR1 SGHRS, CDR2 YFSETQ. The CDR3 sequence: CASSLETSGGPGHTQYF. The CDR3 nucleotides read TGCGCCAGCAGCTTGGAGACTAGCGGGGGCCCGGGGCATACGCAGTATTTT.

The chain employs TRBV20-1 and TRBJ1-3; perhaps TRBD1 as D (5 bases). Germline V gives CDR1 DFQATT, CDR2 SNEGSKA (reference sequence). V lost 4 bases, J lost 0 bases, and 13 bases lay in between. This CDR3 region has 15 residues. The CDR3 here is CSATRDFSSGNTIYF. The CDR3 nucleotides read TGCAGTGCTACGCGGGACTTCAGCTCTGGAAACACCATATATTTT.

The CDR3 DNA is TGTGCCAGCAGGGCTAATACAGGGGGCTACGAGCAGTACTTC. Protein: CASRANTGGYEQYF. The V call is TRBV2, the J call TRBJ2-7; TRBD1 agrees at 8 bases. The length of the CDR3 is 14 residues. The trim removed 6 bases at V and 3 bases at J, leaving 7 bases unmatched. Germline V gives CDR1 SNHLY, CDR2 FYNNEI.

This sequence joins TRBV6-2 or TRBV6-3 and TRBJ2-2; TRBD1 matches at 9 bases. CDR1 and CDR2 from the germline V gene are MNHEY and SVGEGT. The length of the CDR3 is 15 residues. Unmatched junction bases numbered 5, after V lost 6 bases and J lost 3 bases. CDR3 sequence reads: CASRTGTGYTGELFF. DNA for the CDR3: TGTGCCAGCAGAACCGGGACAGGGTACACCGGGGAGCTGTTTTTT.

In its sample, this clonotype was seen many times. The rearrangement uses TRBV2 and TRBJ2-3; 8 nucleotides match TRBD2. J gave up 4 bases and V 5 bases, and 8 bases lay outside the gene matches. There are 15 residues in the CDR3. CDR1 is SNHLY, CDR2 FYNNEI, per germline. The DNA for the CDR3 is TGTGCCAGCAGTCCCGGGACTAGGTCATCAGATACGCAGTATTTT. It translates to CASSPGTRSSDTQYF.

This clonotype has a handful of counts. This chain joins TRBV5-1 and TRBJ2-6, with 11 nucleotides matching TRBD1. This CDR3 comprises 16 residues. Germline assignment: CDR1 SGHRS and CDR2 YFSETQ. V shed 6 bases, J shed 0 bases, and the junction held 2 bases outside the gene matches. Here the CDR3 DNA reads TGCGCCAGCACCGGGACAGGGGGCTCTGGGGCCAACGTCCTGACTTTC. Translated: CASTGTGGSGANVLTF.

The V call is TRBV27, the J call TRBJ1-1, with D uncertain. CDR3 size: 13 residues. Germline assignment: CDR1 MNHEY and CDR2 SMNVEV (reference sequence). Trimming removed 3 bases at V and 3 bases at J, with 8 bases between. This CDR3 reads CASSFTWDTEAFF. In DNA form, the CDR3 reads TGTGCCAGCAGTTTTACATGGGACACTGAAGCTTTCTTT.

The chain links TRBV5-1 to TRBJ2-7; 9 positions match TRBD1. The germline gives CDR1 SGHRS, CDR2 YFSETQ. V gave up 4 bases and J gave up 7 bases; unmatched junction bases: 9. This CDR3 region has 14 residues. DNA for the CDR3: TGCGCCAGCAGCATAACGGGACAGGGCGGGGAGCAGTACTTC. It is translated as CASSITGQGGEQYF.

This clonotype has just a few counts. The chain employs TRBV3-1 and TRBJ1-5; D gene uncertain. CDR3 size: 13 residues. Trimming removed 0 bases at V and 6 bases at J, with 6 bases between. Germline CDR1 LGHDT, CDR2 YNNKEL (reference sequence). DNA of the CDR3: TGTGCCAGCAGCCAAGACGGGTTTCAGCCCCAGCATTTT. Encoded protein: CASSQDGFQPQHF.

There are a few counts of this clonotype. The genes are TRBV29-1 and TRBJ2-7, with D hard to call. CDR1 SQVTM and CDR2 ANQGSEA come from the germline V gene. The CDR3 spans 14 residues. Trimming took 2 bases from V and 4 from J, leaving 15 bases between them. The CDR3 loop reads CSVESDSHLYEQYV. The CDR3, as DNA: TGCAGCGTTGAAAGCGACTCGCATTTGTACGAGCAGTACGTC.